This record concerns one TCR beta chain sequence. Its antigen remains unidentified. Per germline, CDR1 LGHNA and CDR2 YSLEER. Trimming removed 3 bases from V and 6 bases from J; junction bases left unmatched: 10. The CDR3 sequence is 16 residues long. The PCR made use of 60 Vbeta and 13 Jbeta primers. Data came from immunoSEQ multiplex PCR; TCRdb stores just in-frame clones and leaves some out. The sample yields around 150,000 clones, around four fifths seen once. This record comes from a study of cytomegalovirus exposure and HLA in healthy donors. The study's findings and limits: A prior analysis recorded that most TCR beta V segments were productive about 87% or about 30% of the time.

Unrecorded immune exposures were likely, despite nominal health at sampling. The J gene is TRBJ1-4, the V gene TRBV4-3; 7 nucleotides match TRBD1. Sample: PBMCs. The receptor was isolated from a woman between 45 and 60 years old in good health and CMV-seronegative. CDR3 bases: TGCGCCAGCAGCCAGGCTACAGGGGTTTCTTATGAAAAACTGTTTTTT. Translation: CASSQATGVSYEKLFF.